This T cell receptor (beta chain) stems from a study of vaccination effects on CD4 cells after COVID-19. About the research overall: Each culture well received a few million PBMC. These cells were then cultured in IMDM with approximately 10 IU/ml IL-2 and roughly 10 ug/ml peptides.

Points on this clone: What it binds is not known.

Trimming pared 1 base from V and 3 bases from J, leaving 5 bases between. CDR1 SGHKS and CDR2 YYEKEE come from the germline V gene (reference sequence). The CDR3 has 12 amino acids. The table came from immunoSEQ multiplex PCR; TCRdb's copy has only in-frame clones and leaves some out. Among some 30,000 clones, about 67% were seen once, and the ten largest hold 14% to 15%. When roughly eleven days of culture had elapsed, CD4+ T cells were isolated. Either the BNT162b2 or mRNA-1273 vaccine was given to participants in two doses. Absence of prior SARS-CoV-2 infection characterized the vaccine recipients, who showed negative nucleocapsid antibodies. Study-wide results and caveats: Convalescent patients in the study were few, and early post-infection timepoints were absent. Marked clonal contraction was seen in infection- and vaccine-induced clones late after vaccination.

Sample: CD4+ T cells from PBMCs cultured without peptide, taken after COVID-19 vaccination. The rearrangement uses TRBV5-5 and TRBJ2-7; D remains unclear. This sequence was found in a human donor who received a COVID-19 vaccine. CDR3 region: CASSLSDYEQYF. In DNA form, the CDR3 reads TGTGCCAGCAGCTTGTCAGACTACGAGCAGTACTTC.